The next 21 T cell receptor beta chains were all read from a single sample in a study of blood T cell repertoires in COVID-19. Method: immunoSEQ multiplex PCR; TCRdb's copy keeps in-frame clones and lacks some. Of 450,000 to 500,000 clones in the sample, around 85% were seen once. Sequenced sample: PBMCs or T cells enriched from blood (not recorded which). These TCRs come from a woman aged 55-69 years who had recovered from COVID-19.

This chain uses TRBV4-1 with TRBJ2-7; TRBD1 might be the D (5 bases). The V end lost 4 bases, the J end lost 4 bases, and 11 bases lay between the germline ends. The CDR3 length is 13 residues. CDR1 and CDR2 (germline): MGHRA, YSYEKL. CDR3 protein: CASSRDTGYEQYF. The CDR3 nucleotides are TGCGCCAGCAGCCGCGACACAGGTTACGAGCAGTACTTC.

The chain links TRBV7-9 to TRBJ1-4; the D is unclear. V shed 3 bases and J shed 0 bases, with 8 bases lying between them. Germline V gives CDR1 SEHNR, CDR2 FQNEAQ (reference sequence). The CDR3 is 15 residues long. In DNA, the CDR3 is TGTGCCAGCAGCTTGTACTCTACAACTAATGAAAAACTGTTTTTT. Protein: CASSLYSTTNEKLFF.

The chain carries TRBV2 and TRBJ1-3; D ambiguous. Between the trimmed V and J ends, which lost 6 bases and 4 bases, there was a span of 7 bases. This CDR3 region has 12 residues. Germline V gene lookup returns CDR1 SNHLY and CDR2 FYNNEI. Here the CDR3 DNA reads TGTGCCAGCAGCTTTGAGGGAAACACCATATATTTT. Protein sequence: CASSFEGNTIYF.

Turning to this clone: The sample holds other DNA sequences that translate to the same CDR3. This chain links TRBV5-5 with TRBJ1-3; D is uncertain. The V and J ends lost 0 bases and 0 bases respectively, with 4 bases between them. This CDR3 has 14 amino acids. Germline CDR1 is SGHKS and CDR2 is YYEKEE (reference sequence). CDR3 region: CASSLGLSGNTIYF. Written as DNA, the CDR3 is TGTGCCAGCAGCTTGGGTCTCTCTGGAAACACCATATATTTT.

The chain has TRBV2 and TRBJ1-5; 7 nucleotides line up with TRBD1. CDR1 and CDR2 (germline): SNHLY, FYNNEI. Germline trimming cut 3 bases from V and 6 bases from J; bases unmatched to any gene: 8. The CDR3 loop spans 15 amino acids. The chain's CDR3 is CASSDRTGYSQPQHF. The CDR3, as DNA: TGTGCCAGCAGTGATCGGACAGGTTATAGTCAGCCCCAGCATTTT.

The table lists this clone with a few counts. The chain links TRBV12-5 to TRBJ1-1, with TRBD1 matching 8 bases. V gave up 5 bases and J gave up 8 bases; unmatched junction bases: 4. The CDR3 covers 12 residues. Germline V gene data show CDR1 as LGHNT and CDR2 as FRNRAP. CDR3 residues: CASGHGTGEAFF. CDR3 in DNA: TGTGCTAGTGGTCACGGGACAGGCGAAGCTTTCTTT.

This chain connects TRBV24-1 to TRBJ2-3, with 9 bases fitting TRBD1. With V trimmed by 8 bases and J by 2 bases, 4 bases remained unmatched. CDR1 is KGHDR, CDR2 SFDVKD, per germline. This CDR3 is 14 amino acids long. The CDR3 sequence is CATKGQGTTDTQYF. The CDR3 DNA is TGTGCCACCAAGGGACAGGGTACCACAGATACGCAGTATTTT.

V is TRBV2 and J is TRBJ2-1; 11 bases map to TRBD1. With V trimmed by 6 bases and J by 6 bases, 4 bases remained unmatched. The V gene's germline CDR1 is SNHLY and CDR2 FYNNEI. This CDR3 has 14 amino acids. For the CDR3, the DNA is TGTGCCAGCAGAAGGACAGGGGGCCTCAATGAGCAGTTCTTC. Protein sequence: CASRRTGGLNEQFF.

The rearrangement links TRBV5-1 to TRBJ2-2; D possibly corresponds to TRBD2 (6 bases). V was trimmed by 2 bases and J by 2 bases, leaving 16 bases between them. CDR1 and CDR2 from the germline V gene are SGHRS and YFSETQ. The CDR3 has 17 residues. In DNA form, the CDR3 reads TGCGCCAGCAGCTTCCCCGGAGGGTATGATAACACCGGGGAGCTGTTTTTT. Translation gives CASSFPGGYDNTGELFF.

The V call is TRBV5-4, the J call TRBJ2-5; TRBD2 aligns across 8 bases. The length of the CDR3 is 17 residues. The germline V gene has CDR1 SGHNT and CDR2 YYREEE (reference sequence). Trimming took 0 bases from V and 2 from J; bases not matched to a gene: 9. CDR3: CASSLAVAGTRQETQYF. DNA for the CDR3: TGTGCCAGCAGCTTGGCAGTAGCGGGGACGAGACAAGAGACCCAGTACTTC.

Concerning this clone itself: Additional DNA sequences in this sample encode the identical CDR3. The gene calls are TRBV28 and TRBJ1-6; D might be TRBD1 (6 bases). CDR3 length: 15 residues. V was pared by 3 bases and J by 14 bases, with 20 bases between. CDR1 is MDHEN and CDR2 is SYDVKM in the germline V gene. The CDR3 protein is CASSFGGAAGLSLHF. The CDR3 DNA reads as TGTGCCAGCAGTTTTGGGGGGGCGGCAGGTTTATCCCTCCACTTT.

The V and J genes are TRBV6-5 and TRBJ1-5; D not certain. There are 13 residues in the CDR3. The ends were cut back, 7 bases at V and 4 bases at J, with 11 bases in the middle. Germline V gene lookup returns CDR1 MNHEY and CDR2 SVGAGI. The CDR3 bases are TGTGCCAGCACCAGGCAGGTTAATCAGCCCCAGCATTTT. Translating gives CASTRQVNQPQHF.

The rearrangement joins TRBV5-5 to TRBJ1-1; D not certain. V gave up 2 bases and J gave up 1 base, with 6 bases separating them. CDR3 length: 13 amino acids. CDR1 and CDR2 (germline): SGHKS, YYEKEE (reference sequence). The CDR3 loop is CASSFPGNTEAFF. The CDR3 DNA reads TGTGCCAGCAGCTTTCCGGGGAACACTGAAGCTTTCTTT.

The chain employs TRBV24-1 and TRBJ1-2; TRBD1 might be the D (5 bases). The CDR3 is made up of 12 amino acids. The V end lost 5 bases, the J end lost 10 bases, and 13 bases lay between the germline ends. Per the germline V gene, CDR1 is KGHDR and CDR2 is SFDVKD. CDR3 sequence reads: CATSGKGEDYTF. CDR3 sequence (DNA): TGTGCCACCAGTGGTAAAGGGGAGGACTACACCTTC.

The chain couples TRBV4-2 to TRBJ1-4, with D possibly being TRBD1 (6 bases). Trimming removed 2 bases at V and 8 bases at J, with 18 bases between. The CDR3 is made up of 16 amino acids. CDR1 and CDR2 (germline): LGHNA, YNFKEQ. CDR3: CASSQLQGGASEKLFF. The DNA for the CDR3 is TGTGCCAGCAGCCAACTTCAAGGGGGGGCCTCGGAAAAACTGTTTTTT.

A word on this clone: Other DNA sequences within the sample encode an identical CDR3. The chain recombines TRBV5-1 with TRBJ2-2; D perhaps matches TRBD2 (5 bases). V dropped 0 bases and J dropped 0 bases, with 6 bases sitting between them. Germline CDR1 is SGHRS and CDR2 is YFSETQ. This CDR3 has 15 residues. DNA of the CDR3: TGCGCCAGCAGCTTGGCCGGGGCGAACACCGGGGAGCTGTTTTTT. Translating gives CASSLAGANTGELFF.

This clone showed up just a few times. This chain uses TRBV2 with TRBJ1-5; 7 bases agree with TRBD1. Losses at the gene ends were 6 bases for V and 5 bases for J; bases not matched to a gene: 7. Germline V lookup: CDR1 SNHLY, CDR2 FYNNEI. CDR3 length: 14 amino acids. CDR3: CASSPDRRDQPQHF. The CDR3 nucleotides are TGTGCCAGCAGCCCGGACAGGAGAGATCAGCCCCAGCATTTT.

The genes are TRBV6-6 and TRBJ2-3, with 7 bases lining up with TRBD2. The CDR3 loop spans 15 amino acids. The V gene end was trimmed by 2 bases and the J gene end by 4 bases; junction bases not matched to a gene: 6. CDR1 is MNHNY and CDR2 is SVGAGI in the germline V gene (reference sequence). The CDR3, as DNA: TGTGCCAGCAGTTACCCACGAGCGGGACCAGATACGCAGTATTTT. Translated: CASSYPRAGPDTQYF.

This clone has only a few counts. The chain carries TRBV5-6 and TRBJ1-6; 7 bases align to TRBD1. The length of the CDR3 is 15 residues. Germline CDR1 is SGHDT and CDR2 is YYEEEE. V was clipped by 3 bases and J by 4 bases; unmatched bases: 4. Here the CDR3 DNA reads TGTGCCAGCAGCTCTTGGGACAGATATAATTCACCCCTCCACTTT. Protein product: CASSSWDRYNSPLHF.

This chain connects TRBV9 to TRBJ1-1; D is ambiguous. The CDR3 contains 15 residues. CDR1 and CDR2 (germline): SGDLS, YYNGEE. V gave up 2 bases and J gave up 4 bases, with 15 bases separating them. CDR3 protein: CASSVGSRGITEAFF. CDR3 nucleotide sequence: TGTGCCAGCAGCGTGGGTTCTCGCGGAATCACTGAAGCTTTCTTT.

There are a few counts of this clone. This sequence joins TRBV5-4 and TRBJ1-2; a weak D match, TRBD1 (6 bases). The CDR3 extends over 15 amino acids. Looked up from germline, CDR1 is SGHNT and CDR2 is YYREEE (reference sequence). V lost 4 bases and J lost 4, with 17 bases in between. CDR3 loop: CASSPGQSEFYGYTF. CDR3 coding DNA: TGTGCCAGCAGCCCCGGACAGTCTGAGTTCTATGGCTACACCTTC.